This T cell receptor (beta chain) was obtained from a study of T cell responses to AZD1222 COVID-19 vaccine. Study-wide results and limits: In all cases, repertoires were sampled only after the peak T cell response. At study baseline, merely five or six AZD1222 recipients were seropositive.

The ends were cut back, 5 bases at V and 2 bases at J, with 12 bases in the middle. There are 14 residues in the CDR3. The germline CDR1 and CDR2 sequences are SGHVS and FQNEAQ. The method was immunoSEQ multiplex PCR; TCRdb's version includes in-frame clones alone and lacks a portion of them. This table has some 110,000 clones, roughly 90% appearing once. This clone was observed once. Its antigen is not identified. Specimen: peripheral blood, collected on day 0 of AZD1222 vaccination. V and J are TRBV7-8 and TRBJ2-5; a weak D match, TRBD1 (6 bases). The sequence came from an adult in good health. CDR3 bases: TGTGCCAGCAGCCCACTGGGGGCGCAAGAGACCCAGTACTTC. Translation: CASSPLGAQETQYF.